The 31 T cell receptor beta chains below come from one sample, sequenced in a study of PD-1 blockade in classical Hodgkin lymphoma. TCRdb's table, derived via immunoSEQ multiplex PCR, lists solely in-frame clones and lacks some. Of roughly 81,000 clones detected, roughly 91% appear once; the ten largest clones hold over 2%. Patients all relapsed after autologous stem cell transplantation, and there was variation in brentuximab vedotin exposure. The source was peripheral blood mononuclear cells (PBMCs), collected before the second cycle of nivolumab. These receptors were obtained from a human donor with classical Hodgkin lymphoma.

The DNA for the CDR3 is TGTGCCAGCAGCCGAATCAGGGACAGGGGTCGTTATGGGTCCTACAATGAGCAGTTCTTC. Its translation: CASSRIRDRGRYGSYNEQFF. The chain recombines TRBV28 with TRBJ2-1, with 10 bases fitting TRBD1. The CDR3 contains 20 residues. Germline V CDR1 and CDR2: MDHEN, SYDVKM. V dropped 6 bases and J dropped 1; count of bases not matched to a gene: 18. Together with reference TRBV28 and TRBJ2-1, the CDR3 gives the full variable domain: DVKVTQSSRYLVKRTGEKVFLECVQDMDHENMFWYRQDPGLGLRLIYFSYDVKMKEKGDIPEGYSVSREKKERFSLILESASTNQTSMYLCASSRIRDRGRYGSYNEQFFGPGTRLTVL.

The chain recombines TRBV19 with TRBJ1-3; D gene ambiguous. This CDR3 has 15 residues. The ends were cut back, 3 bases at V and 2 bases at J, with 11 bases in the middle. The germline gives CDR1 LNHDA, CDR2 SQIVND (reference sequence). Here the CDR3 DNA reads TGTGCCAGTAGTATTTCGTCCTTGACTGGAAACACCATATATTTT. Translating it yields CASSISSLTGNTIYF.

The rearrangement links TRBV5-1 to TRBJ2-5, with TRBD2 identical over 12 bases. Germline CDR1 reads SGHRS; CDR2 reads YFSETQ. This CDR3 is built from 15 residues. V lost 4 bases and J lost 4; bases outside the gene matches: 5. The CDR3 spells CASSPTSGRSETQYF. CDR3 bases: TGCGCCAGCAGCCCCACTAGCGGGAGGTCAGAGACCCAGTACTTC.

This clone is a singleton in its sample. The V call is TRBV11-2, the J call TRBJ2-1; weak D call: TRBD2 (5 bases). The CDR3 is made up of 12 amino acids. Germline V gene sequence: CDR1 SGHAT, CDR2 FQNNGV. As DNA, the CDR3 is TGTGCGGAGGCTACCCCTTTCAATGAGCAGTTCTTC. It yields the protein CAEATPFNEQFF. Based on the CDR3 plus reference TRBV11-2 and TRBJ2-1, the full variable domain is EAGVAQSPRYKIIEKRQSVAFWCNPISGHATLYWYQQILGQGPKLLIQFQNNGVVDDSQLPKDRFSAERLKGVDSTLKIQPAKLEDSAVYLCAEATPFNEQFFGPGTRLTVL.

The chain combines TRBV15 with TRBJ2-7; no clear D. The germline gives CDR1 LNHNV, CDR2 YYDKDF (reference sequence). The CDR3 covers 13 residues. The V and J ends lost 1 base and 4 bases respectively, with 8 bases between them. The CDR3 here is CATSRVFGYEQYF. DNA of the CDR3: TGTGCCACCAGCAGAGTGTTTGGTTACGAGCAGTACTTC.

This clone was observed once. The chain combines TRBV9 with TRBJ2-7; the D gene is possibly TRBD2 (5 bases). This CDR3 has 14 amino acids. Germline assignment: CDR1 SGDLS and CDR2 YYNGEE. Trimming pared 0 bases from V and 5 bases from J, leaving 12 bases between. The CDR3 DNA is TGTGCCAGCAGCGTAGGTGCTAGCATCCACGAGCAGTACTTC. It specifies CASSVGASIHEQYF.

This sequence joins TRBV27 and TRBJ2-1; maybe TRBD1 (5 bases). V was clipped by 4 bases and J by 7 bases, with 14 bases between them. Germline loops: CDR1 MNHEY, CDR2 SMNVEV (reference sequence). This CDR3 region has 14 residues. CDR3 nucleotide sequence: TGTGCCAGCAGTTGGTCCAGGACATGGAATGAGCAGTTCTTC. Amino acids: CASSWSRTWNEQFF.

The rearrangement joins TRBV14 to TRBJ2-7; TRBD2 aligns across 15 bases. Germline-derived CDR1 and CDR2 are SGHDN and FVKESK. CDR3 length equals 17 residues. Unmatched junction bases numbered 9, after V lost 6 bases and J lost 3 bases. CDR3 sequence: CASSGPGLAGGGYEQYF. CDR3 nucleotide sequence: TGTGCCAGCAGTGGACCGGGACTAGCGGGAGGCGGCTACGAGCAGTACTTC.

The gene calls are TRBV7-6 and TRBJ2-4; D is possibly TRBD1 (5 bases). The V gene's germline CDR1 is SGHVS and CDR2 FNYEAQ. The CDR3 is made up of 12 amino acids. The V gene lost 8 bases and the J gene lost 4 bases, with 9 bases spanning the gap. This chain's CDR3 is CASLDSKNIQYF. In DNA, the CDR3 is TGTGCCAGCCTAGACAGTAAAAACATTCAGTACTTC.

This chain links TRBV19 with TRBJ2-1, with 10 bases matching TRBD2. Unmatched junction bases numbered 7, after V lost 4 bases and J lost 4 bases. Germline loops: CDR1 LNHDA, CDR2 SQIVND (reference sequence). The CDR3 is made up of 16 amino acids. CDR3 residues: CASSTLAGALYNEQFF. The CDR3 coding sequence is TGTGCCAGTAGTACCCTAGCGGGAGCTCTGTACAATGAGCAGTTCTTC.

The chain couples TRBV27 to TRBJ2-1; TRBD2 aligns across 7 bases. The CDR3 is 19 amino acids. With V trimmed by 5 bases and J by 2 bases, 18 bases remained unmatched. Germline V gene sequence: CDR1 MNHEY, CDR2 SMNVEV (reference sequence). The CDR3 DNA sequence: TGTGCCAGCAGTGAGTTTGCTAGCGGACGTTCCCTTACCTACAATGAGCAGTTCTTC. This gives the protein CASSEFASGRSLTYNEQFF.

This chain links TRBV27 with TRBJ2-5; D is perhaps TRBD2 (5 bases). TRBJ2-7 explains the end of the DNA better; the J call may be wrong. Per germline, CDR1 MNHEY and CDR2 SMNVEV (reference sequence). CDR3 size: 11 residues. The CDR3 DNA sequence: TGTGCCAGCGGGGAGTATTACGAGCAGTACTTC. Its protein is CASGEYYEQYF.

This clone was seen a few times. This chain joins TRBV30 and TRBJ1-1; a possible D gene is TRBD1 (5 bases). CDR3 length: 14 residues. Per germline, CDR1 GTSNPN and CDR2 SVGIG (reference sequence). Trimming took 3 bases from V and 0 from J, leaving 11 bases between them. CDR3 nucleotides: TGTGCCTGGAGGAGGGGAGGGGTGAACACTGAAGCTTTCTTT. Translated: CAWRRGGVNTEAFF.

The CDR3 bases are TGCGCCAGCAGCTTGCTCTTAGTCGGGACTAGCGGGTCCTACGAGCAGTACTTC. Its translation is CASSLLLVGTSGSYEQYF. The V call is TRBV5-1, the J call TRBJ2-7; TRBD2 agrees at 12 bases. Germline CDR1 is SGHRS and CDR2 is YFSETQ. With 1 base clipped from V and 1 base from J, the junction kept 9 bases outside the gene matches. CDR3 length equals 18 residues. The full variable domain, in which reference TRBV5-1 and TRBJ2-7 provide the parts outside the CDR3, is KAGVTQTPRYLIKTRGQQVTLSCSPISGHRSVSWYQQTPGQGLQFLFEYFSETQRNKGNFPGRFSGRQFSNSRSEMNVSTLELGDSALYLCASSLLLVGTSGSYEQYFGPGTRLTVT.

V and J are TRBV7-2 and TRBJ2-7; D ambiguous. Trimming left V 5 bases short and J 4 bases short, with 15 bases between. The germline V gene has CDR1 SGHTA and CDR2 FQGNSA. The length of the CDR3 is 14 residues. DNA of the CDR3: TGTGCCAGCAGCCGCCCCGGGTCGGCGTACGAGCAGTACTTC. Amino acids: CASSRPGSAYEQYF. Using reference TRBV7-2 and TRBJ2-7 for the parts outside the CDR3, the full variable domain is GAGVSQSPSNKVTEKGKDVELRCDPISGHTALYWYRQSLGQGLEFLIYFQGNSAPDKSGLPSDRFSAERTGGSVSTLTIQRTQQEDSAVYLCASSRPGSAYEQYFGPGTRLTVT.

This clone was detected only a few times. The chain uses TRBV28 and TRBJ2-7; no firm D call. CDR1 and CDR2 (germline): MDHEN, SYDVKM. This CDR3 region has 14 residues. V lost 3 bases and J lost 6, with 15 bases in between. Written as DNA, the CDR3 is TGTGCCAGCAGTTTTCGTGTTAGGGCAGCCGAGCAGTACTTC. It translates to CASSFRVRAAEQYF.

This chain joins TRBV7-9 and TRBJ2-1, with TRBD2 matching 8 bases. Trimming cost V 5 bases and J 8 bases; bases outside gene matches: 17. CDR1 and CDR2 from the germline V gene are SEHNR and FQNEAQ (reference sequence). The CDR3 runs 17 residues. The CDR3 spells CASSVFDSSGSLDEQFF. CDR3 sequence (DNA): TGTGCCAGCAGCGTATTTGACAGCAGCGGGAGCTTGGATGAGCAGTTCTTC.

This clone was picked up a small number of times. The genes are TRBV6-6 and TRBJ1-1; D not resolved. CDR3 length: 13 amino acids. The germline V gene encodes CDR1 MNHNY and CDR2 SVGAGI (reference sequence). V was trimmed by 2 bases and J by 4 bases, leaving 8 bases between them. The CDR3 region has the DNA TGTGCCAGCAGTTACCCCGTGGTCACTGAAGCTTTCTTT. Protein product: CASSYPVVTEAFF.

V and J are TRBV25-1 and TRBJ2-7; D uncertain. Germline V gene lookup returns CDR1 MGHDK and CDR2 SYGVNS. V lost 5 bases and J 3 bases, leaving 11 bases between the germline ends. The CDR3 totals 13 residues. The CDR3 sequence is CASSLSEYYEQYF. DNA for the CDR3: TGTGCCAGCAGTCTGTCAGAATACTACGAGCAGTACTTC.

V is TRBV7-2 and J is TRBJ2-3, with D tentatively TRBD2 (5 bases). The CDR3 spans 13 residues. V lost 5 bases and J lost 2, with 8 bases in between. Per the germline V gene, CDR1 is SGHTA and CDR2 is FQGNSA. CDR3 residues: CASSPGNTDTQYF. Written as DNA, the CDR3 is TGTGCCAGCAGCCCCGGGAACACAGATACGCAGTATTTT.

The rearrangement uses TRBV6-5 and TRBJ1-2; D may be TRBD1 (5 bases). V shed 2 bases and J shed 6 bases, with 13 bases lying between them. CDR3 size: 14 residues. Germline assignment: CDR1 MNHEY and CDR2 SVGAGI. CDR3 sequence: CASSYPGGINGYTF. CDR3 sequence (DNA): TGTGCCAGCAGTTACCCGGGGGGGATTAATGGCTACACCTTC.

The chain is built from TRBV6-1 and TRBJ1-6; D gene unclear. CDR1 MNHNS and CDR2 SASEGT come from the germline V gene. The CDR3 is 11 residues long. The V and J ends lost 4 bases and 10 bases respectively, with 5 bases between them. This CDR3 reads CASSAGSPLHF. Here the CDR3 DNA reads TGTGCCAGCAGTGCCGGCTCACCCCTCCACTTT.

This clone was picked up one time. The chain uses TRBV7-6 and TRBJ2-1; 7 bases fit TRBD1. After removal of 6 bases from V and 5 bases from J, the junction contained 10 bases not matched to a gene. CDR3 size: 15 residues. Germline lookup yields CDR1 SGHVS and CDR2 FNYEAQ. The CDR3 coding sequence is TGTGCCAGCAGTCAAATGACAGGGACGAACAATGAGCAGTTCTTC. Protein product: CASSQMTGTNNEQFF.

The CDR3 loop is CSVEAQVYNEQFF. The DNA for the CDR3 is TGCAGCGTTGAGGCACAGGTATACAATGAGCAGTTCTTC. The V and J genes are TRBV29-1 and TRBJ2-1; TRBD1 is a possible D gene (5 bases). V gave up 3 bases and J gave up 4 bases, with 10 bases separating them. The CDR3 covers 13 residues. Germline V gene data show CDR1 as SQVTM and CDR2 as ANQGSEA.

V is TRBV2 and J is TRBJ2-5, with D perhaps TRBD2 (6 bases). Germline V gives CDR1 SNHLY, CDR2 FYNNEI. This CDR3 region has 15 residues. The V end lost 6 bases, the J end lost 4 bases, and 18 bases lay between the germline ends. DNA of the CDR3: TGTGCCAGCAGAGGGGCCGCTAGCGACCCAGAGACCCAGTACTTC. Its translation: CASRGAASDPETQYF.

The chain links TRBV15 to TRBJ1-5; D gene unclear. The CDR3 has 14 amino acids. The ends were cut back, 3 bases at V and 7 bases at J, with 13 bases in the middle. CDR1 is LNHNV, CDR2 YYDKDF, per germline (reference sequence). As DNA, the CDR3 is TGTGCCACCAGCAGCCTTTTAGAGGGACAGCCCCAGCATTTT. This gives the protein CATSSLLEGQPQHF.

V is TRBV4-2 and J is TRBJ2-3, with 8 bases aligning to TRBD2. Per germline, CDR1 LGHNA and CDR2 YNFKEQ. CDR3 length equals 15 residues. V trimming: 0 bases; J trimming: 5 bases; junction bases outside the gene matches: 4. CDR3 sequence (DNA): TGTGCCAGCAGCCAAGATTATCGGGAGGGAGATACGCAGTATTTT. Translating it yields CASSQDYREGDTQYF.

The rearrangement joins TRBV9 to TRBJ2-1; 8 bases agree with TRBD2. The CDR3 has 17 residues. Germline V gene data show CDR1 as SGDLS and CDR2 as YYNGEE. V was clipped by 2 bases and J by 5 bases; unmatched bases: 12. CDR3 sequence: CASSVDPAGVTHNEQFF. Written as DNA, the CDR3 is TGTGCCAGCAGCGTCGATCCAGCGGGAGTGACCCACAATGAGCAGTTCTTC. Complete variable domain (other parts from reference TRBV9 and TRBJ2-1): DSGVTQTPKHLITATGQRVTLRCSPRSGDLSVYWYQQSLDQGLQFLIQYYNGEERAKGNILERFSAQQFPDLHSELNLSSLELGDSALYFCASSVDPAGVTHNEQFFGPGTRLTVL.

This clone has more than one count but fewer than ten. The V gene is TRBV30, the J gene TRBJ1-6; D not certain. CDR1 and CDR2 (germline): GTSNPN, SVGIG (reference sequence). The CDR3 extends over 13 amino acids. Trimming removed 4 bases from V and 5 bases from J, with 9 bases in between. The CDR3 bases are TGTGCCTGGAAGCCCATGAATAATTCACCCCTCCACTTT. As protein: CAWKPMNNSPLHF.

The V gene is TRBV5-6, the J gene TRBJ2-1; 8 positions agree with TRBD2. There are 14 residues in the CDR3. V shed 0 bases, J shed 4 bases, and the junction held 0 bases outside the gene matches. Germline CDR1 SGHDT, CDR2 YYEEEE. The chain's CDR3 is CASSLGGRYNEQFF. The CDR3 bases are TGTGCCAGCAGCTTGGGCGGGAGGTACAATGAGCAGTTCTTC.

The chain has TRBV2 and TRBJ1-2; 9 bases map to TRBD1. The CDR3 covers 17 residues. CDR1 and CDR2 from the germline V gene are SNHLY and FYNNEI. With 9 bases clipped from V and 5 bases from J, the junction kept 19 bases outside the gene matches. DNA for the CDR3: TGTGCCAGGGACGAGCCCGGGACAGGGACTTATATATATGGCTACACCTTC. Translation gives CARDEPGTGTYIYGYTF. The variable domain in full, completed from reference TRBV2 and TRBJ1-2, reads EPEVTQTPSHQVTQMGQEVILRCVPISNHLYFYWYRQILGQKVEFLVSFYNNEISEKSEIFDDQFSVERPDGSNFTLKIRSTKLEDSAMYFCARDEPGTGTYIYGYTFGSGTRLTVV.